Below, one TCR beta chain is given with its context. What it recognizes is unknown. TCRdb keeps only in-frame clones here, not all; method: immunoSEQ multiplex PCR. The sample includes tens of thousands of clones, around 82% seen only once; the top ten take roughly 23%. CDR3 length: 15 residues. Unmatched junction bases numbered 4, after V lost 2 bases and J lost 5 bases. From germline, CDR1 is MNHEY and CDR2 SVGAGI. The source of the sample is a study of OX40 agonist ivuxolimab in advanced cancers. Study details: The patients got ivuxolimab, which is an agonistic anti-OX40 (CD134) antibody.

General observations from the study: CD8+ T cells averaged more expanded clones than CD4+. At 0.1 to 3.0 mg/kg and by week 6, CD4+ and CD8+ T cells in the blood had expanded clonally.

The chain uses TRBV6-5 and TRBJ2-7, with 12 bases that match TRBD1. The TCR originated in an adult with an advanced solid tumor such as melanoma, head and neck, liver or kidney cancer. The sample in question was CD4+ or CD8+ T cells sorted from blood, obtained in a trial of the OX40 agonist ivuxolimab. The chain's CDR3 is CASSYRDRGPDEQYF. As DNA, the CDR3 is TGTGCCAGCAGTTACAGGGACAGGGGGCCTGACGAGCAGTACTTC.